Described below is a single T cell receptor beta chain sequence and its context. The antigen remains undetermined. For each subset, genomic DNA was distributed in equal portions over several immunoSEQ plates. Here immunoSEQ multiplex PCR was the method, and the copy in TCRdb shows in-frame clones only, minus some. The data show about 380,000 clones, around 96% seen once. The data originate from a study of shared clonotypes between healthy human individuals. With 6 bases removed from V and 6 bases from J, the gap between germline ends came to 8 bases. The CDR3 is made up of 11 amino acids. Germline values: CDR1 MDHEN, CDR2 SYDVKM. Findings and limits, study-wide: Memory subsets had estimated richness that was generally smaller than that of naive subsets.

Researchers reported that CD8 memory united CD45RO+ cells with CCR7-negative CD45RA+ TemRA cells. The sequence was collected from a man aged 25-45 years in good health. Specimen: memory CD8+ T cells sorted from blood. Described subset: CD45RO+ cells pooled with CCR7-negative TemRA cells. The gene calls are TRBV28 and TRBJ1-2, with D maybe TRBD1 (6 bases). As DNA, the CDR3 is TGTGCCAGCAGCCGACAGGATGGCTACACCTTC. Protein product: CASSRQDGYTF.